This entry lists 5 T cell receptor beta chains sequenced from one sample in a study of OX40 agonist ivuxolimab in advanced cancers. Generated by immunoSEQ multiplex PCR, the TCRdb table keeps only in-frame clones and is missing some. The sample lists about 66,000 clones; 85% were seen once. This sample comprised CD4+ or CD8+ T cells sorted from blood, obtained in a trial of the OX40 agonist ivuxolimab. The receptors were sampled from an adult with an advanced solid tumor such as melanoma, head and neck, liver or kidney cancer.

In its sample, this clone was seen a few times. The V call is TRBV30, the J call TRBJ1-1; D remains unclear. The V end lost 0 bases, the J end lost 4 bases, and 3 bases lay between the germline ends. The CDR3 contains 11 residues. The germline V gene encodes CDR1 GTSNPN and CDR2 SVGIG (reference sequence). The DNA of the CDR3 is TGTGCCTGGAGTGTGCTCACTGAAGCTTTCTTT. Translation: CAWSVLTEAFF.

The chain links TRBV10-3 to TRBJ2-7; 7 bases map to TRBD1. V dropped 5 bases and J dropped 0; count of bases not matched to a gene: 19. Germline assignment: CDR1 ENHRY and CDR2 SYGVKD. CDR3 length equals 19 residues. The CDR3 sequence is CAISISRTGGTLLSYEQYF. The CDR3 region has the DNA TGTGCCATCAGTATCTCCAGGACAGGCGGAACTCTTCTCTCCTACGAGCAGTACTTC.

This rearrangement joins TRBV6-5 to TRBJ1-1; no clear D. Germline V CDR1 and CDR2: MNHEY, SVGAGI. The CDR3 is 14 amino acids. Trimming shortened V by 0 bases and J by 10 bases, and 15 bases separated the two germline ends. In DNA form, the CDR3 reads TGTGCCAGCAGTTACTCGACAAAGCGAGCGTCAGCTTTCTTT. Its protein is CASSYSTKRASAFF.

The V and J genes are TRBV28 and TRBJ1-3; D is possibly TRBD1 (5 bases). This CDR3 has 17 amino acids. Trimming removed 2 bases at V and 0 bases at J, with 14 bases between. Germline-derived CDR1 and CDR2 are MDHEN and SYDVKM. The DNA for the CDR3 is TGTGCCAGCAGTTTAGACAGTATGATGCGCTCTGGAAACACCATATATTTT. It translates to CASSLDSMMRSGNTIYF.

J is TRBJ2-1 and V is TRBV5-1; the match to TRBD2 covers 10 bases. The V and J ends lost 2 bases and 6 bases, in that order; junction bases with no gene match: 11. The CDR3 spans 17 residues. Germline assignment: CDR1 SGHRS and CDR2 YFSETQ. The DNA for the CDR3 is TGCGCCAGCAGCTTCGGCCGATGGGCTAGCGGGAGCAATGAGCAGTTCTTC. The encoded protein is CASSFGRWASGSNEQFF.